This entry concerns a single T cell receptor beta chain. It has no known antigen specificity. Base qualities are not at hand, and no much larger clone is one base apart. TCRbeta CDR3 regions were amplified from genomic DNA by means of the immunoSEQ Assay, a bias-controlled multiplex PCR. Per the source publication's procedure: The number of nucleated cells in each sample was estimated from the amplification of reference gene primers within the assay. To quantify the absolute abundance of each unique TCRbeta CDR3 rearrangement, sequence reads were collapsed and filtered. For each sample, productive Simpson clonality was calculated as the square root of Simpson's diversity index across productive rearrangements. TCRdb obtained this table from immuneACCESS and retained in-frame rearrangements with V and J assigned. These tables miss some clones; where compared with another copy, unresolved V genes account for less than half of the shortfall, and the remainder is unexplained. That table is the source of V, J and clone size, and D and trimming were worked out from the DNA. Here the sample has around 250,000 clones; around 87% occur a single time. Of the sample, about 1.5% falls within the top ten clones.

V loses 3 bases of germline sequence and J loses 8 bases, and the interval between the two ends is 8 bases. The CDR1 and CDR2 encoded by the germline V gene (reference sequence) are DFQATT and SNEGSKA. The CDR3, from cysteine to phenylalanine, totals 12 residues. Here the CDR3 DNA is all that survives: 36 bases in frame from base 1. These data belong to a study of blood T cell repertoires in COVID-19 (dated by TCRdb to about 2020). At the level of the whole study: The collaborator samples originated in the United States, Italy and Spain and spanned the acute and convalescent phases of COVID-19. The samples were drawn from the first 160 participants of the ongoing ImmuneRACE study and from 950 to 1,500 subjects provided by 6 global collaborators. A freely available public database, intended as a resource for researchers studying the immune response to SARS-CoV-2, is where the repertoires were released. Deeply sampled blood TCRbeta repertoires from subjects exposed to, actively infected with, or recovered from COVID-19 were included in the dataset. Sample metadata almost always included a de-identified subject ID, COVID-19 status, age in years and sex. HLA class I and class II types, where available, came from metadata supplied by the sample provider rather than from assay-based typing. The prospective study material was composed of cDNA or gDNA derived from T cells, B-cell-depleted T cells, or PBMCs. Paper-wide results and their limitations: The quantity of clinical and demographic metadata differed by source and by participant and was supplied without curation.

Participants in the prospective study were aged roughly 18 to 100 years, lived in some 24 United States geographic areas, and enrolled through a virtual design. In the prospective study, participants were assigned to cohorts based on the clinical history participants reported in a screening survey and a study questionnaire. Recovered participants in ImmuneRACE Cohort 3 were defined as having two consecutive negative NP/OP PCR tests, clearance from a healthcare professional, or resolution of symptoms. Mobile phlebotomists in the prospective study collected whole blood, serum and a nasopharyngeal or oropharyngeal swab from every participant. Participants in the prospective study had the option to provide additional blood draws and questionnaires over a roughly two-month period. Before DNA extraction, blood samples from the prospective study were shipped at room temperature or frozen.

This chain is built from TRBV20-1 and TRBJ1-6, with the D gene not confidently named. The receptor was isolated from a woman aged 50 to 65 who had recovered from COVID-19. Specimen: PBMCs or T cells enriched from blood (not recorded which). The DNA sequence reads TGCAGTGCTAGTTCGGGGTATTCACCCCTCCACTTT. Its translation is CSASSGYSPLHF.